Listed below are T cell receptor beta chains from one sample, sequenced in a study of blood T cell repertoires in COVID-19. The method was immunoSEQ multiplex PCR; TCRdb's version includes in-frame clones alone and lacks a portion of them. The repertoire consists of some 260,000 clones, with around 90% occurring once and the leading ten covering around 0.91%. The sequencing input was peripheral blood. The receptors derive from a woman in her 40s who had recovered from COVID-19. The CDR3 runs from the conserved cysteine through the conserved F or W. D genes are given only for firm matches. Clone size is not always given. Where it is, it says once, few, many or a class for expanded clones.

D gene	V gene	J gene	clone size	CDR3 DNA	CDR3 protein
TRBD2	TRBV2	TRBJ2-2	few	TGTGCCAGCAGCCCACTAGCGGGAGTTAGCACCGGGGAGCTGTTTTTT	CASSPLAGVSTGELFF
-	TRBV19	TRBJ2-1	-	TGTGCCAGCGCGGTTAGCGCCCGTAATGAGCAGTTCTTC	CASAVSARNEQFF
TRBD1	TRBV19	TRBJ1-2	once	TGTGCCAGTAGCCCAAGACAGGGGGGCTACACCTTC	CASSPRQGGYTF
TRBD2	TRBV4-3	TRBJ2-7	-	TGCGCCAGCAGCCAAGTGGGGACTAGCGGCTACGAGCAGTACTTC	CASSQVGTSGYEQYF
-	TRBV30	TRBJ1-2	-	TGTGCCTGGAGTGTATGGACAGATGGCTATGGCTACACCTTC	CAWSVWTDGYGYTF
-	TRBV1	TRBJ1-4	-	TGCACCAGCCTTATGGAAAAACTGTTTTTT	CTSLMEKLFF
-	TRBV11-3	TRBJ1-1	-	TGTGCCAGCAGCCCAAGGCGGGGACCGAACACTGAAGCTTTCTTT	CASSPRRGPNTEAFF
-	TRBV7-8	TRBJ1-2	once	TGTGCCAGCAGCTTAGCGCCGACAGGCAACTATGGCTACACCTTC	CASSLAPTGNYGYTF
-	TRBV6-5	TRBJ2-7	-	TGTGCCAGCAGTTACAGTGGGACACTGCCTGGCGAGCAGTACTTC	CASSYSGTLPGEQYF
TRBD2	TRBV7-3	TRBJ2-3	-	TGTGCCAGCAGCCCCGGGGGTGGTGCGGGAGGCTCCACAGATACGCAGTATTTT	CASSPGGGAGGSTDTQYF
-	TRBV27	TRBJ2-1	-	TGTGCCAGCAGTTTATCTGCCAGGGACAATGAGCAGTTCTTC	CASSLSARDNEQFF
-	TRBV10-3	TRBJ1-6	few	TGTGCCATCTCCGCGGCAGCTATCTTGAATTCACCCCTCCACTTT	CAISAAAILNSPLHF
-	TRBV1	TRBJ2-1	-	-	CTSSPSVGVGATYNEQFF
-	TRBV24-1	TRBJ1-2	-	TGTGCCACCAGCCCCCCCAGGGCCTATGGCTACACCTTC	CATSPPRAYGYTF
TRBD1	TRBV6-5	TRBJ1-5	once	TGTGCCAGCAGGACGGGACAGGGGTCGAATCAGCCCCAGCATTTT	CASRTGQGSNQPQHF
TRBD2	TRBV6-2/TRBV6-3	TRBJ2-1	few	TGTGCCAGCAGTTACGCGGCTAGCGGGACCTACTACAATGAGCAGTTCTTC	CASSYAASGTYYNEQFF
TRBD1	TRBV5-8	TRBJ1-4	once	TGTGCCAGCAGCCTCTGGGGACAGTCGGGGGAAAAACTGTTTTTT	CASSLWGQSGEKLFF
-	TRBV12-3/TRBV12-4	TRBJ2-1	-	TGTGCCAGCAGTTTCGGCCGGCGGAATGAGCAGTTCTTC	CASSFGRRNEQFF
TRBD2	TRBV2	TRBJ2-1	-	TGTGCCAGCAAGGGATCTAGCGGGACCGATGAGCAGTTCTTC	CASKGSSGTDEQFF
TRBD2	TRBV5-1	TRBJ2-1	-	TGCGCCAGCAGCTACGGACTAGCGGGAGCCTCCTCCTACAATGAGCAGTTCTTC	CASSYGLAGASSYNEQFF
TRBD1	TRBV30	TRBJ1-5	-	TGTGCCTGGACAAGGACAGGTAGCAATCAGCCCCAGCATTTT	CAWTRTGSNQPQHF
TRBD2	TRBV24-1	TRBJ2-7	-	TGTGCCACGCCGGAGGGGCGGGAGTGTGGGGAGCAGTACTTC	CATPEGRECGEQYF
TRBD1	TRBV18	TRBJ1-5	-	TGTGCCAGCTCACCACGGGACAGGGGGCCCGAGAGCAATCAGCCCCAGCATTTT	CASSPRDRGPESNQPQHF
TRBD2	TRBV4-1	TRBJ2-7	-	TGCGCCAGCAGCCAAGATGGGACTAGCGGGCCCTACGAGCAGTACTTC	CASSQDGTSGPYEQYF
-	TRBV4-3	TRBJ2-7	-	TGCGCCAGCAGCCAAGGGGGGGTTTCCGAGCAGTACTTC	CASSQGGVSEQYF
TRBD2	TRBV24-1	TRBJ2-5	-	TGTGCCACCAGTCCCGGGACTAGCGGGAGTCCCCAAGAGACCCAGTACTTC	CATSPGTSGSPQETQYF
-	TRBV19	TRBJ2-1	-	TGTGCCAGTAGGTTGGCTAGCGGACCAGGGGCTCCCTACAATGAGCAGTTCTTC	CASRLASGPGAPYNEQFF
TRBD2	TRBV6-2/TRBV6-3	TRBJ2-7	-	TGTGCCAGCAGCTCGACTAGCGGCCCCCTCTACGAGCAGTACTTC	CASSSTSGPLYEQYF
TRBD2	TRBV30	TRBJ2-4	-	TGTGCCTGGAGCGCCACTAGCGGCCGTTTTCAGTACTTC	CAWSATSGRFQYF
-	TRBV18	TRBJ1-5	-	TGTGCCAGCTCACCCAACGCAGGGCGGCAGCCCCAGCATTTT	CASSPNAGRQPQHF
-	TRBV6-5	TRBJ2-5	-	TGTGCCAGCAGCCCACCGGGGGCCCAGTACTTC	CASSPPGAQYF
TRBD1	TRBV5-4	TRBJ1-2	-	TGTGCCAGCAGCCCCGGGACAGGACCCCGCTATGGTACCTTC	CASSPGTGPRYGTF
TRBD2	TRBV30	TRBJ2-3	-	TGTGCCTGGTTTAGCGGGAGTTTGTATTTT	CAWFSGSLYF
-	TRBV6-2/TRBV6-3	TRBJ2-2	-	TGTGCCAGCAGTTTCCACACAGGGACCGGGGAGCTGTTTTTT	CASSFHTGTGELFF
TRBD2	TRBV4-3	TRBJ2-1	-	TGCGCCAGCAGCCGCAGCGGGGCGGGAAGTAGGGAGCAGTTCTTC	CASSRSGAGSREQFF
TRBD1	TRBV18	TRBJ1-1	once	TGTGCCAGCTCACCGAAACAGAAGGGACAGGGGGCTGAAGCTTTCTTT	CASSPKQKGQGAEAFF
TRBD2	TRBV30	TRBJ2-1	-	TGTGCCTGGACCGTAGGACTAGCGGCCTACAATGAGCAGTTCTTC	CAWTVGLAAYNEQFF
-	TRBV28	TRBJ1-5	-	TGTGCCAGCACCCAAGGGGGACGAACGAGTCAGCCCCAGCATTTT	CASTQGGRTSQPQHF
TRBD1	TRBV2	TRBJ1-4	-	TGTGCCAGCAGCCAGGGACAGGGGGTTGGGGAAAAACTGTTTTTT	CASSQGQGVGEKLFF
-	TRBV19	TRBJ1-2	-	TGTGCCAGTAGTTCCGCCAGGGGCAGTCCAAGGTATGGCTACACCTTC	CASSSARGSPRYGYTF
-	TRBV30	TRBJ1-4	once	TGTGCCTGGAGTGTGGGGGCCTTGGGGGAAAAACTGTTTTTT	CAWSVGALGEKLFF